The 14 T cell receptor beta chains presented below share a single source sample, sequenced in a study of T cells in Graves' hyperthyroidism and ophthalmopathy. Amplified TCR beta CDR3 regions came from RNA transcripts. The HTBI primer set served for first-round RT-PCR of the TCR CDR3. A single record per CDR3 protein comes from TCRdb applying MiXCR to the multiplex PCR reads. In the table there are 550,000 to 700,000 distinct CDR3 sequences, under 15% of which are singletons. The specimen was blood. Receptors originate from a woman aged 40 to 50 with Graves' ophthalmopathy.

The V call is TRBV12-3 or TRBV12-4, the J call TRBJ2-5; TRBD2 matches 12 bases. The V and J ends lost 10 bases and 4 bases, in that order; junction bases with no gene match: 7. This CDR3 contains 14 residues. Here the CDR3 DNA reads TGTGCCAACGCGACTAGCGGGAGAGTAGAGACCCAGTACTTC. This codes for CANATSGRVETQYF.

The sample holds many counts of this clonotype. The CDR3: CASSRLAGVTGELFF. The CDR3 nucleotides are TGTGCCAGCAGTAGACTAGCGGGAGTCACCGGGGAGCTGTTTTTT. The chain has TRBV6-5 and TRBJ2-2, with 12 nucleotides matching TRBD2. CDR1 is MNHEY and CDR2 is SVGAGI in the germline V gene. The CDR3 totals 15 residues. The V gene end was trimmed by 5 bases and the J gene end by 4 bases; junction bases not matched to a gene: 2.

The sample holds many counts of this clonotype. The V and J genes are TRBV9 and TRBJ2-5, with D possibly being TRBD1 (6 bases). Germline V lookup: CDR1 SGDLS, CDR2 YYNGEE. CDR3 length: 13 amino acids. V was pared by 3 bases and J by 5 bases, with 11 bases between. The CDR3 loop is CASSAGAWETQYF. The DNA for the CDR3 is TGTGCCAGCAGCGCAGGGGCTTGGGAGACCCAGTACTTC.

The rearrangement links TRBV7-2 to TRBJ2-7; D unresolved. The germline gives CDR1 SGHTA, CDR2 FQGNSA. This CDR3 is built from 14 residues. Deletions cut 2 bases from V and 2 bases from J, with 10 bases between. The CDR3 sequence is CASSLTLMAYEQYF. The CDR3, as DNA: TGTGCCAGCAGCTTAACGCTCATGGCCTACGAGCAGTACTTC.

J is TRBJ2-7 and V is TRBV9; 9 bases fit TRBD1. The CDR3 has 15 amino acids. V dropped 4 bases and J dropped 5; count of bases not matched to a gene: 10. Germline loops: CDR1 SGDLS, CDR2 YYNGEE. The CDR3 reads CASSPQGAAGDEQYF. CDR3 DNA: TGTGCCAGCAGCCCACAGGGGGCCGCGGGGGACGAGCAGTACTTC.

The chain combines TRBV11-2 with TRBJ2-7; 9 bases agree with TRBD2. Trimming removed 2 bases from V and 3 bases from J; junction bases left unmatched: 11. The CDR3 runs to 17 residues. Germline V gives CDR1 SGHAT, CDR2 FQNNGV. The CDR3: CASSLQTSGTSLYEQYF. CDR3 DNA: TGTGCCAGCAGCTTACAAACATCCGGGACTAGCCTCTACGAGCAGTACTTC. Based on the CDR3 plus reference TRBV11-2 and TRBJ2-7, the full variable domain is EAGVAQSPRYKIIEKRQSVAFWCNPISGHATLYWYQQILGQGPKLLIQFQNNGVVDDSQLPKDRFSAERLKGVDSTLKIQPAKLEDSAVYLCASSLQTSGTSLYEQYFGPGTRLTVT.

The table lists this clonotype with many counts. The gene calls are TRBV29-1 and TRBJ2-6; D ambiguous. This CDR3 comprises 13 residues. V lost 4 bases and J lost 0, with 4 bases in between. Germline V gene data show CDR1 as SQVTM and CDR2 as ANQGSEA. The CDR3 DNA follows: TGCAGCGTTGGTCGCTCTGGGGCCAACGTCCTGACTTTC. Protein product: CSVGRSGANVLTF.

This clonotype was observed many times. The V call is TRBV2, the J call TRBJ2-5; no clear D. Looked up from germline, CDR1 is SNHLY and CDR2 is FYNNEI. The V and J ends lost 4 bases and 5 bases respectively, with 8 bases between them. There are 12 residues in the CDR3. DNA for the CDR3: TGTGCCAGCAGTGTAGGTTTGGAGACCCAGTACTTC. Protein product: CASSVGLETQYF.

The sample holds many counts of this clonotype. This chain links TRBV15 with TRBJ2-7; no firm D call. Germline CDR1 and CDR2: LNHNV and YYDKDF (reference sequence). V gave up 0 bases and J gave up 1 base, with 10 bases separating them. The CDR3 covers 15 residues. The CDR3: CATSRDQSDSYEQYF. The CDR3 bases are TGTGCCACCAGCAGAGATCAGTCAGATTCCTACGAGCAGTACTTC.

The V call is TRBV29-1, the J call TRBJ2-1; D remains ambiguous. The CDR3 sequence is 13 residues long. The germline V gene has CDR1 SQVTM and CDR2 ANQGSEA. The V gene lost 3 bases and the J gene lost 7 bases, with 13 bases spanning the gap. The CDR3 here is CSVEASVGNEQFF. In DNA form, the CDR3 reads TGCAGCGTTGAGGCGTCCGTAGGTAATGAGCAGTTCTTC.

V and J are TRBV30 and TRBJ1-5; D is perhaps TRBD1 (6 bases). The germline V gene encodes CDR1 GTSNPN and CDR2 SVGIG (reference sequence). V lost 0 bases, J lost 7 bases, and 13 bases lay in between. This CDR3 has 14 amino acids. The CDR3 sequence is CAWSVPGVHQPQHF. The CDR3 coding sequence is TGTGCCTGGAGTGTACCAGGGGTACACCAGCCCCAGCATTTT. The full variable domain, with the rest looked up from reference TRBV30 and TRBJ1-5, is SQTIHQWPATLVQPVGSPLSLECTVEGTSNPNLYWYRQAAGRGLQLLFYSVGIGQISSEVPQNLSASRPQDRQFILSSKKLLLSDSGFYLCAWSVPGVHQPQHFGDGTRLSIL.

In its sample, this clonotype was seen a few times. The V gene is TRBV3-1, the J gene TRBJ1-2; a possible D gene is TRBD1 (5 bases). The CDR3 contains 16 residues. V lost 0 bases, J lost 4 bases, and 15 bases lay in between. Germline assignment: CDR1 LGHDT and CDR2 YNNKEL (reference sequence). CDR3 residues: CASSQDDGRAGYGYTF. CDR3 coding DNA: TGTGCCAGCAGCCAAGATGATGGCAGGGCTGGCTATGGCTACACCTTC.

This clonotype was observed many times. The CDR3 spells CASSEGGGEGGETQYF. DNA of the CDR3: TGTGCCAGCAGTGAAGGGGGGGGAGAGGGGGGAGAGACCCAGTACTTC. V usage is TRBV6-1 and J usage is TRBJ2-5; D perhaps matches TRBD2 (7 bases). Trimming took 1 base from V and 4 from J, leaving 16 bases between them. CDR1 and CDR2 from the germline V gene are MNHNS and SASEGT. This CDR3 has 16 residues.

This clonotype was recorded many times. No conserved phenylalanine or tryptophan is present at the end of the CDR3, so a read error is the likely explanation. The V gene is TRBV12-3 or TRBV12-4, the J gene TRBJ2-6, with D uncertain. V lost 1 base, J lost 2 bases, and 3 bases lay in between. The CDR3 consists of 14 residues. CDR3 protein: CASSLGTGANVLTL. The CDR3 DNA sequence: TGTGCCAGCAGTTTAGGGACTGGGGCCAACGTCCTGACTCTC.